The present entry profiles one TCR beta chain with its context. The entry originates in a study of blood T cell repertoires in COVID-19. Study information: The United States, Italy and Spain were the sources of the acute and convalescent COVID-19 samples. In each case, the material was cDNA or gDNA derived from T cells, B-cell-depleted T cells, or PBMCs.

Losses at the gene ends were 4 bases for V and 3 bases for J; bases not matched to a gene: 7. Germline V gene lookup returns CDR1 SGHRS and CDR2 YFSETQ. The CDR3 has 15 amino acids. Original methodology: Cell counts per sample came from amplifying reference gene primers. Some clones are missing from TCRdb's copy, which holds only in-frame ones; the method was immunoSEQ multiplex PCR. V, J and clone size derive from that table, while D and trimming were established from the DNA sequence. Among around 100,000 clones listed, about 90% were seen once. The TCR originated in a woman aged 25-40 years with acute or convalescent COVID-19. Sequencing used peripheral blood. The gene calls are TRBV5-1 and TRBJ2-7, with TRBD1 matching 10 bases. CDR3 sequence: CASSESDRGHYEQYF. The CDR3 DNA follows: TGCGCCAGCAGCGAGTCAGACAGGGGGCACTACGAGCAGTACTTC. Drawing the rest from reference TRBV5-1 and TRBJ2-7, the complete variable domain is KAGVTQTPRYLIKTRGQQVTLSCSPISGHRSVSWYQQTPGQGLQFLFEYFSETQRNKGNFPGRFSGRQFSNSRSEMNVSTLELGDSALYLCASSESDRGHYEQYFGPGTRLTVT.